The 23 T cell receptor beta chains presented below share a single source sample, sequenced in a study of T cell responses to AZD1222 COVID-19 vaccine. Assay used: immunoSEQ multiplex PCR; TCRdb lists only in-frame clones, some missing. The profile covers 150,000 or so clones, with 90% to 95% appearing a single time and about 3.8% taken by the ten largest. Sequencing was performed on peripheral blood, taken 28 days after the second AZD1222 dose. The receptors derive from an adult who received the AZD1222 COVID-19 vaccine.

The chain carries TRBV7-2 and TRBJ2-2; D may match TRBD1 or TRBD2 (6 bases each). Deletions cut 5 bases from V and 5 bases from J, with 15 bases between. Germline loops: CDR1 SGHTA, CDR2 FQGNSA. The CDR3 sequence is 15 residues long. The CDR3 DNA is TGTGCCAGCAGCATCACTACAGGGACTACCGGGGAGCTGTTTTTT. Amino acids: CASSITTGTTGELFF.

This chain uses TRBV20-1 with TRBJ2-3; the D is unclear. Per germline, CDR1 DFQATT and CDR2 SNEGSKA (reference sequence). The V end was cut by 3 bases, the J end by 2 bases, with 0 bases between. This CDR3 region has 10 residues. DNA of the CDR3: TGCAGTGCTAGCACAGATACGCAGTATTTT. Translation: CSASTDTQYF.

The V and J genes are TRBV5-1 and TRBJ1-1, with no clear D. The CDR3 is made up of 13 amino acids. Trimming took off 1 base at V and 2 bases at J, with 6 bases between the two ends. The germline V gene has CDR1 SGHRS and CDR2 YFSETQ. The CDR3, as DNA: TGCGCCAGCAGCTTGACGGTAAACACTGAAGCTTTCTTT. This gives the protein CASSLTVNTEAFF.

The J gene is TRBJ1-5, the V gene TRBV6-5; TRBD1 is a possible D gene (5 bases). There are 14 residues in the CDR3. From germline, CDR1 is MNHEY and CDR2 SVGAGI. The V end lost 7 bases, the J end lost 0 bases, and 10 bases lay between the germline ends. Here the CDR3 reads CASTRQYSNQPQHF. The DNA for the CDR3 is TGTGCCAGCACCAGACAGTATAGCAATCAGCCCCAGCATTTT.

This sequence joins TRBV19 and TRBJ2-2; a possible D gene is TRBD1 (5 bases). The CDR3 has 14 residues. V was shortened by 3 bases and J by 2 bases, with 7 bases between the two germline ends. Germline loops: CDR1 LNHDA, CDR2 SQIVND (reference sequence). For the CDR3, the DNA is TGTGCCAGTAGTATCGGACAAAACACCGGGGAGCTGTTTTTT. Translation gives CASSIGQNTGELFF. The entire variable domain, with the rest obtained from reference TRBV19 and TRBJ2-2, is as follows: DGGITQSPKYLFRKEGQNVTLSCEQNLNHDAMYWYRQDPGQGLRLIYYSQIVNDFQKGDIAEGYSVSREKKESFPLTVTSAQKNPTAFYLCASSIGQNTGELFFGEGSRLTVL.

This chain's CDR3 is CASSQEGRFGNTIYF. CDR3 coding DNA: TGTGCCAGCAGCCAGGAGGGAAGATTTGGAAACACCATATATTTT. This chain connects TRBV7-2 to TRBJ1-3, with D unresolved. The CDR3 has 15 residues. CDR1 is SGHTA and CDR2 is FQGNSA in the germline V gene. The V end was cut by 5 bases, the J end by 3 bases, with 14 bases between.

This sequence joins TRBV20-1 and TRBJ1-1, with D perhaps matching TRBD1 (5 bases). Germline CDR1 and CDR2: DFQATT and SNEGSKA (reference sequence). The CDR3 runs to 11 residues. This CDR3 is CRSGQNTEAFF. The CDR3 DNA reads TGCAGATCCGGACAGAACACTGAAGCTTTCTTT.

The CDR3 nucleotides are TGTGCCAGCAGCGTAGGTATTCGGGAAGAGACCTCTGGAAACACCATATATTTT. This encodes CASSVGIREETSGNTIYF. The genes are TRBV9 and TRBJ1-3; D ambiguous. The CDR3 loop spans 18 amino acids. With 0 bases removed from V and 0 bases from J, the gap between germline ends came to 16 bases. Germline assignment: CDR1 SGDLS and CDR2 YYNGEE. Full variable domain (remainder filled in from reference TRBV9 and TRBJ1-3): DSGVTQTPKHLITATGQRVTLRCSPRSGDLSVYWYQQSLDQGLQFLIQYYNGEERAKGNILERFSAQQFPDLHSELNLSSLELGDSALYFCASSVGIREETSGNTIYFGEGSWLTVV.

This clone showed up just a few times. The genes are TRBV4-2 and TRBJ2-3; 10 positions agree with TRBD2. CDR1 is LGHNA and CDR2 is YNFKEQ in the germline V gene. There are 17 residues in the CDR3. The junction had 7 bases not matched to a gene; V was cut back by 1 base and J by 3 bases. The CDR3 here is CASSQGYIAGGTDTQYF. DNA of the CDR3: TGTGCCAGCAGCCAAGGGTATATAGCGGGAGGTACAGATACGCAGTATTTT.

The chain combines TRBV4-1 with TRBJ2-5; D call uncertain. Germline V gives CDR1 MGHRA, CDR2 YSYEKL. The V end lost 4 bases, the J end lost 5 bases, and 8 bases lay between the germline ends. This CDR3 is built from 12 residues. CDR3 sequence (DNA): TGCGCCAGCAGCCCTAGTGGGGAGACCCAGTACTTC. It is translated as CASSPSGETQYF.

This rearrangement joins TRBV6-6 to TRBJ2-5; TRBD1 matches at 7 bases. V shed 6 bases and J 0 bases; nucleotides not matched to a gene: 4. Germline V gene lookup returns CDR1 MNHNY and CDR2 SVGAGI (reference sequence). The CDR3 covers 14 residues. The CDR3 DNA follows: TGTGCCAGCAGACTGACAGGGAACCAAGAGACCCAGTACTTC. Translating gives CASRLTGNQETQYF.

This chain uses TRBV29-1 with TRBJ1-3; possible D gene TRBD1, 5 bases. The CDR3 runs 13 residues. Germline CDR1 and CDR2: SQVTM and ANQGSEA. V lost 7 bases and J 0 bases, leaving 10 bases between the germline ends. The CDR3 bases are TGCAGCGCCCAGGGTTTCTCTGGAAACACCATATATTTT. Translated, it gives CSAQGFSGNTIYF. The complete variable domain, with remaining parts taken from reference TRBV29-1 and TRBJ1-3, reads SAVISQKPSRDICQRGTSLTIQCQVDSQVTMMFWYRQQPGQSLTLIATANQGSEATYESGFVIDKFPISRPNLTFSTLTVSNMSPEDSSIYLCSAQGFSGNTIYFGEGSWLTVV.

The chain uses TRBV7-2 and TRBJ1-5, with 9 bases aligning to TRBD1. The junction had 7 bases not matched to a gene; V was cut back by 2 bases and J by 5 bases. Looked up from germline, CDR1 is SGHTA and CDR2 is FQGNSA. This CDR3 has 16 amino acids. In DNA form, the CDR3 reads TGTGCCAGCAGCTTATCCGGGACAGGGATCCATCAGCCCCAGCATTTT. Amino acids: CASSLSGTGIHQPQHF.

The J gene is TRBJ2-4, the V gene TRBV11-2, with D perhaps matching TRBD2 (7 bases). CDR1 and CDR2 (germline): SGHAT, FQNNGV. Trimming removed 1 base at V and 2 bases at J, with 18 bases between. The CDR3 runs to 18 residues. The CDR3 nucleotides are TGTGCCAGCAGCTTAGGGGGGTCGGGGGGCGCGTCCAAAAACATTCAGTACTTC. Amino acid sequence: CASSLGGSGGASKNIQYF.

V gene TRBV3-1 (or the pseudogene TRBV3-2) combines with J gene TRBJ1-5, with a tentative D call TRBD1 (6 bases). CDR1 LGHDT and CDR2 YNNKEL come from the germline V gene (reference sequence). This CDR3 has 13 residues. V dropped 3 bases and J dropped 4 bases, with 7 bases sitting between them. The DNA of the CDR3 is TGTGCCAGCAGCCAGGACAGAAATCAGCCCCAGCATTTT. Amino acids: CASSQDRNQPQHF.

The chain couples TRBV28 to TRBJ1-4; TRBD1 agrees at 7 bases. After removal of 3 bases from V and 7 bases from J, the junction contained 11 bases not matched to a gene. In germline, CDR1 is MDHEN, CDR2 SYDVKM. This CDR3 has 16 amino acids. For the CDR3, the DNA is TGTGCCAGCAGTTTCCGACAGGGACCTGCCGTTGAAAAACTGTTTTTT. Translation: CASSFRQGPAVEKLFF.

The V and J genes are TRBV10-3 and TRBJ2-1; D is possibly TRBD1 (5 bases). Germline V CDR1 and CDR2: ENHRY, SYGVKD. This CDR3 region has 11 residues. Between the trimmed V and J ends, which lost 11 bases and 8 bases, there was a span of 13 bases. CDR3 sequence reads: CAVSGLDEQFF. CDR3 nucleotide sequence: TGTGCCGTCTCAGGGCTAGATGAGCAGTTCTTC.

This chain connects TRBV5-6 to TRBJ2-7, with D uncertain. CDR3 length: 15 residues. Trimming shortened V by 4 bases and J by 3 bases, and 17 bases separated the two germline ends. In germline, CDR1 is SGHDT, CDR2 YYEEEE. The CDR3: CASSPPGRALYEQYF. The CDR3 bases are TGTGCCAGCAGCCCTCCGGGCCGGGCCCTCTACGAGCAGTACTTC.

This clone was recorded only once. This rearrangement joins TRBV4-2 to TRBJ2-2; D is unresolved. V was trimmed by 0 bases and J by 8 bases, leaving 7 bases between them. The germline V gene encodes CDR1 LGHNA and CDR2 YNFKEQ. The CDR3 is 13 amino acids. The CDR3 nucleotides read TGTGCCAGCAGCCAAGATTTGAGGGGGGAGCTGTTTTTT. Translation: CASSQDLRGELFF.

This clone was detected once. The gene calls are TRBV24-1 and TRBJ1-1; a possible D gene is TRBD1 (5 bases). Germline loops: CDR1 KGHDR, CDR2 SFDVKD. The CDR3 is 13 amino acids. The V gene lost 5 bases and the J gene lost 1 base, with 7 bases spanning the gap. CDR3 residues: CATSAQGNTEAFF. CDR3 in DNA: TGTGCCACCAGTGCCCAGGGGAACACTGAAGCTTTCTTT.

This clone was seen only a few times. This chain uses TRBV6-5 with TRBJ1-1, with D unclear. Trimming took off 5 bases at V and 4 bases at J, with 14 bases between the two ends. The CDR3 sequence is 14 residues long. Germline CDR1 reads MNHEY; CDR2 reads SVGAGI. Here the CDR3 reads CASSIGPASTEAFF. DNA for the CDR3: TGTGCCAGCAGTATTGGGCCGGCGAGCACTGAAGCTTTCTTT.

This chain joins TRBV29-1 and TRBJ2-7; D may be TRBD1 (6 bases). Germline lookup yields CDR1 SQVTM and CDR2 ANQGSEA. V was cut by 3 bases and J by 6 bases, with 15 bases left in between. This CDR3 has 13 amino acids. The CDR3 DNA reads TGCAGCGTTGAGGAGACAGGCTTCGGCGAGCAGTACTTC. Its translation: CSVEETGFGEQYF.

The chain has TRBV4-1 and TRBJ2-3; TRBD1 matches 9 bases. V lost 2 bases and J lost 6; bases outside the gene matches: 9. CDR1 is MGHRA, CDR2 YSYEKL, per germline. This CDR3 is 16 amino acids long. Here the CDR3 DNA reads TGCGCCAGCAGCCAATCCGGGACAGGGAACGGTGATACGCAGTATTTT. Its translation: CASSQSGTGNGDTQYF.